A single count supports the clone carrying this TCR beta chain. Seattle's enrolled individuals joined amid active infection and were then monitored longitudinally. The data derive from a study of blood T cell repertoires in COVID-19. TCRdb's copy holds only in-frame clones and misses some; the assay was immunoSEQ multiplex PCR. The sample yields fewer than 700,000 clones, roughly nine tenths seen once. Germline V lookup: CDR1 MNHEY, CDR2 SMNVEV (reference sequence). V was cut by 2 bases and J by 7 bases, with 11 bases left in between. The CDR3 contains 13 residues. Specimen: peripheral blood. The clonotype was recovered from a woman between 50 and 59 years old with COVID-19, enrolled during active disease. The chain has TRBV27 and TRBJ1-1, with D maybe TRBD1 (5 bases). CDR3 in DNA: TGTGCCAGCAGTTTAGGACCCAGGGTTGAAGCTTTCTTT. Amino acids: CASSLGPRVEAFF.